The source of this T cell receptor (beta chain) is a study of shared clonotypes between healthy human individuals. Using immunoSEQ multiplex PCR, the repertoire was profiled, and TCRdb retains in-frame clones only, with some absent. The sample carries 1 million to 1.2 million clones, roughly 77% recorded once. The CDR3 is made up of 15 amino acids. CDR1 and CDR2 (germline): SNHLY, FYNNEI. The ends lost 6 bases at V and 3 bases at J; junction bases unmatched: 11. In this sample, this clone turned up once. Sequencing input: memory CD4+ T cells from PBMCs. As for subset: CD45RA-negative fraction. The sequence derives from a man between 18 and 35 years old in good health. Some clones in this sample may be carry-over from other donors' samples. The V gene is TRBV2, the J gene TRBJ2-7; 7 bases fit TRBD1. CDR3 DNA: TGTGCCAGCAGGGCCCCGGGGACAGCCAACTACGAGCAGTACTTC. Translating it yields CASRAPGTANYEQYF.